The 29 T cell receptor beta chains below all came from one sample that was sequenced in a study of cytotoxic CD8 clonotypes in ibrutinib-treated CLL. Repertoires were generated with immunoSEQ multiplex PCR, while TCRdb's copy carries only in-frame clones and drops some. Of about 330,000 clones detected, over 60% appear once; the ten largest clones hold roughly 6.7%. The sample was PBMCs, taken after 36 months of ibrutinib treatment. These receptors were obtained from a human donor with chronic lymphocytic leukemia.

This chain uses TRBV19 with TRBJ1-6; the match to TRBD1 covers 9 bases. V was clipped by 6 bases and J by 6 bases; unmatched bases: 9. CDR3 length: 16 residues. Per the germline V gene, CDR1 is LNHDA and CDR2 is SQIVND (reference sequence). The CDR3 nucleotides are TGTGCCAGTAGCACACTCAACAGGGGGCTTAATTCACCCCTCCACTTT. This codes for CASSTLNRGLNSPLHF.

The chain carries TRBV7-6 and TRBJ1-1; 7 positions agree with TRBD1. The trim removed 5 bases at V and 5 bases at J, leaving 5 bases unmatched. The CDR3 spans 13 residues. Germline-derived CDR1 and CDR2 are SGHVS and FNYEAQ. For the CDR3, the DNA is TGTGCCAGCAGCCATCGACAGGGAACTGAAGCTTTCTTT. Protein: CASSHRQGTEAFF.

As DNA, the CDR3 is TGCGCCAGCAGCCCACGGCCGGACCGAAGTAATGAAAAACTGTTTTTT. Translation gives CASSPRPDRSNEKLFF. The V call is TRBV5-1, the J call TRBJ1-4; D ambiguous. V lost 4 bases and J 4 bases, leaving 17 bases between the germline ends. Germline loops: CDR1 SGHRS, CDR2 YFSETQ. CDR3 size: 16 residues. The complete variable domain, with remaining parts taken from reference TRBV5-1 and TRBJ1-4, reads KAGVTQTPRYLIKTRGQQVTLSCSPISGHRSVSWYQQTPGQGLQFLFEYFSETQRNKGNFPGRFSGRQFSNSRSEMNVSTLELGDSALYLCASSPRPDRSNEKLFFGSGTQLSVL.

This clone turned up a few times. The V and J genes are TRBV5-1 and TRBJ1-2; 9 positions agree with TRBD1. CDR1 and CDR2 (germline): SGHRS, YFSETQ. With V trimmed by 2 bases and J by 8 bases, 4 bases remained unmatched. CDR3 length: 13 amino acids. The CDR3 DNA sequence: TGCGCCAGCAGCTTCCCGGACAGGGGCGGCTACACCTTC. This translates into CASSFPDRGGYTF. Full variable domain (missing parts from reference TRBV5-1 and TRBJ1-2): KAGVTQTPRYLIKTRGQQVTLSCSPISGHRSVSWYQQTPGQGLQFLFEYFSETQRNKGNFPGRFSGRQFSNSRSEMNVSTLELGDSALYLCASSFPDRGGYTFGSGTRLTVV.

The rearrangement joins TRBV18 to TRBJ2-1; the D call may be TRBD1 or TRBD2 (5 bases each). V lost 0 bases, J lost 5 bases, and 14 bases lay in between. This CDR3 comprises 16 residues. Germline V gene sequence: CDR1 KGHSH, CDR2 LQKENI. CDR3 protein: CASSPPNGAQDNEQFF. CDR3 in DNA: TGTGCCAGCTCACCACCGAACGGGGCGCAGGACAATGAGCAGTTCTTC.

The chain joins TRBV5-1 to TRBJ1-1; no firm D call. The CDR3 spans 15 residues. The V and J ends lost 0 bases and 0 bases respectively, with 9 bases between them. CDR1 is SGHRS, CDR2 YFSETQ, per germline. CDR3: CASSLAGLMNTEAFF. The CDR3 DNA sequence: TGCGCCAGCAGCTTGGCCGGATTAATGAACACTGAAGCTTTCTTT.

CDR3 region: CASSEFRQATEAFF. The CDR3 DNA follows: TGTGCCAGCAGTGAGTTCAGACAGGCCACTGAAGCTTTCTTT. The chain couples TRBV2 to TRBJ1-1, with D possibly being TRBD1 (6 bases). Deletions cut 3 bases from V and 4 bases from J, with 12 bases between. Germline CDR1 reads SNHLY; CDR2 reads FYNNEI. The CDR3 loop spans 14 amino acids.

The V and J genes are TRBV7-2 and TRBJ1-6; D gene unclear. CDR3 length equals 14 residues. The V end lost 0 bases, the J end lost 9 bases, and 9 bases lay between the germline ends. Germline V gene data show CDR1 as SGHTA and CDR2 as FQGNSA. CDR3 amino acids: CASSLAGNGSPLHF. The CDR3 DNA reads as TGTGCCAGCAGCTTAGCCGGGAATGGTTCACCCCTCCACTTT. Drawing the rest from reference TRBV7-2 and TRBJ1-6, the complete variable domain is GAGVSQSPSNKVTEKGKDVELRCDPISGHTALYWYRQSLGQGLEFLIYFQGNSAPDKSGLPSDRFSAERTGGSVSTLTIQRTQQEDSAVYLCASSLAGNGSPLHFGNGTRLTVT.

The chain uses TRBV6-5 and TRBJ2-2; D not certain. The CDR3 is 14 residues long. V lost 9 bases and J lost 1, with 12 bases in between. Per germline, CDR1 MNHEY and CDR2 SVGAGI. CDR3 in DNA: TGTGCCAGTGGTGGGCGGATGAACACCGGGGAGCTGTTTTTT. Translated, it gives CASGGRMNTGELFF.

This clone was observed a few times. The chain is built from TRBV2 and TRBJ2-7; 9 bases map to TRBD2. J was trimmed by 1 base and V by 6 bases; bases with no gene match: 7. Germline CDR1 is SNHLY and CDR2 is FYNNEI. This CDR3 has 15 amino acids. CDR3 loop: CASRTGTSPSYEQYF. The CDR3 DNA is TGTGCCAGCAGGACCGGGACTAGCCCATCCTACGAGCAGTACTTC.

The chain has TRBV5-1 and TRBJ1-3; 9 bases fit TRBD1. Germline V gene data show CDR1 as SGHRS and CDR2 as YFSETQ. V shed 0 bases and J 0 bases; nucleotides not matched to a gene: 10. The CDR3 consists of 19 residues. The CDR3 loop reads CASSLEGQGHLNSGNTIYF. The CDR3 coding sequence is TGCGCCAGCAGCTTGGAGGGACAGGGCCACCTGAACTCTGGAAACACCATATATTTT.

This chain uses TRBV10-3 with TRBJ2-7; no clear D gene. Trimming took 3 bases from V and 7 from J, leaving 10 bases between them. The CDR3 sequence is 12 residues long. The germline V gene has CDR1 ENHRY and CDR2 SYGVKD. The CDR3 sequence: CAISDNRREQYF. For the CDR3, the DNA is TGTGCCATCAGTGATAACCGAAGGGAGCAGTACTTC.

The chain employs TRBV11-2 and TRBJ2-1; 8 positions agree with TRBD1. Germline CDR1 SGHAT, CDR2 FQNNGV. This CDR3 comprises 14 residues. Germline trimming cut 1 base from V and 13 bases from J; bases unmatched to any gene: 9. The CDR3 spells CASSLGGQGKHQFF. The CDR3 DNA sequence: TGTGCCAGCAGCTTAGGCGGACAGGGCAAGCACCAGTTCTTC.

This clone was counted a few times. The chain joins TRBV18 to TRBJ2-7; the D is unclear. Trimming removed 4 bases from V and 5 bases from J, with 21 bases in between. This CDR3 region has 16 residues. Germline V gene data show CDR1 as KGHSH and CDR2 as LQKENI. CDR3 sequence (DNA): TGTGCCAGCTCACAATACGGAAGGTCCATGACCCACGAGCAGTACTTC. Protein product: CASSQYGRSMTHEQYF.

This clone was observed a few times. The chain joins TRBV10-3 to TRBJ2-1, with a possible D match to TRBD1 (6 bases). The CDR3 spans 14 residues. V shed 6 bases and J shed 4 bases, with 13 bases lying between them. The V gene's germline CDR1 is ENHRY and CDR2 SYGVKD. DNA for the CDR3: TGTGCCATCAGGCCGGGACACGGATACAATGAGCAGTTCTTC. Translation gives CAIRPGHGYNEQFF.

The rearrangement joins TRBV5-1 to TRBJ1-2, with D perhaps matching TRBD1 (5 bases). CDR1 and CDR2 (germline): SGHRS, YFSETQ. There are 14 residues in the CDR3. Trimming cost V 4 bases and J 3 bases, with 13 bases left between them. The CDR3 nucleotides read TGCGCCAGCAGCCATAATCTAGGGGACTATGGCTACACCTTC. It translates to CASSHNLGDYGYTF.

This chain links TRBV7-2 with TRBJ2-5; 10 nucleotides align to TRBD2. Per the germline V gene, CDR1 is SGHTA and CDR2 is FQGNSA. The CDR3 has 16 amino acids. J gave up 5 bases and V 5 bases, and 11 bases lay outside the gene matches. The chain's CDR3 is CASSPSGRLLGETQYF. For the CDR3, the DNA is TGTGCCAGCAGCCCTAGCGGGAGACTCCTTGGGGAGACCCAGTACTTC.

J is TRBJ1-1 and V is TRBV18; unclear D gene. The CDR3 extends over 13 amino acids. Between the trimmed V and J ends, which lost 3 bases and 5 bases, there was a span of 10 bases. CDR1 and CDR2 from the germline V gene are KGHSH and LQKENI. CDR3 region: CASSPTIITEAFF. DNA of the CDR3: TGTGCCAGCTCACCGACCATTATTACTGAAGCTTTCTTT. Using reference TRBV18 and TRBJ1-1 for the parts outside the CDR3, the full variable domain is NAGVMQNPRHLVRRRGQEARLRCSPMKGHSHVYWYRQLPEEGLKFMVYLQKENIIDESGMPKERFSAEFPKEGPSILRIQQVVRGDSAAYFCASSPTIITEAFFGQGTRLTVV.

The CDR3 sequence: CASTGRGGTNYGYTF. In nucleotides, the CDR3 is TGTGCCAGCACCGGGAGAGGGGGCACCAACTATGGCTACACCTTC. The rearrangement links TRBV2 to TRBJ1-2; 7 positions match TRBD1. CDR1 and CDR2 from the germline V gene are SNHLY and FYNNEI. With V trimmed by 7 bases and J by 2 bases, 10 bases remained unmatched. The CDR3 has 15 amino acids.

A few counts support this clone. V is TRBV4-1 and J is TRBJ2-2, with D perhaps TRBD2 (5 bases). The CDR3 is 16 amino acids. Trimming left V 1 base short and J 4 bases short, with 13 bases between. Looked up from germline, CDR1 is MGHRA and CDR2 is YSYEKL. The CDR3 spells CASSQVRGLSTGELFF. The DNA for the CDR3 is TGCGCCAGCAGCCAAGTTCGGGGTTTGAGCACCGGGGAGCTGTTTTTT.

This chain connects TRBV4-1 to TRBJ2-1; D may be TRBD2 (5 bases). This CDR3 has 14 residues. With 1 base removed from V and 8 bases from J, the gap between germline ends came to 12 bases. The V gene's germline CDR1 is MGHRA and CDR2 YSYEKL. CDR3: CASSQAGIKDEQFF. CDR3 coding DNA: TGCGCCAGCAGCCAAGCGGGGATCAAGGATGAGCAGTTCTTC.

The V call is TRBV14, the J call TRBJ2-7; no clear D. The CDR3 has 13 residues. Per the germline V gene, CDR1 is SGHDN and CDR2 is FVKESK. The germline V and J ends were trimmed by 0 bases and 5 bases, with 8 bases remaining between them. CDR3 amino acids: CASSQDSVDEQYF. As DNA, the CDR3 is TGTGCCAGCAGCCAAGATAGTGTCGACGAGCAGTACTTC.

This rearrangement joins TRBV6-1 to TRBJ2-6; weak D call: TRBD2 (6 bases). Trimming took off 0 bases at V and 1 base at J, with 16 bases between the two ends. The CDR3 loop spans 19 amino acids. Per germline, CDR1 MNHNS and CDR2 SASEGT. CDR3 sequence: CASSEAHGGVGSGANVLTF. The CDR3 DNA is TGTGCCAGCAGTGAAGCCCACGGCGGGGTTGGATCTGGGGCCAACGTCCTGACTTTC.

This chain joins TRBV19 and TRBJ2-1; 9 bases fit TRBD2. Germline loops: CDR1 LNHDA, CDR2 SQIVND (reference sequence). With V trimmed by 1 base and J by 7 bases, 11 bases remained unmatched. The CDR3 extends over 17 amino acids. The CDR3 DNA reads as TGTGCCAGTAGTATAGGACGCGGGGGGGCGGTGTTTAATGAGCAGTTCTTC. Amino acid sequence: CASSIGRGGAVFNEQFF.

The V gene is TRBV9, the J gene TRBJ2-7; tentatively, D is TRBD1 (5 bases). The CDR3 is 14 amino acids. Germline V gene sequence: CDR1 SGDLS, CDR2 YYNGEE. V dropped 0 bases and J dropped 3 bases, with 10 bases sitting between them. DNA for the CDR3: TGTGCCAGCAGCGTAGGTTCGGACAACTACGAGCAGTACTTC. This gives the protein CASSVGSDNYEQYF. The entire variable domain, with the rest obtained from reference TRBV9 and TRBJ2-7, is as follows: DSGVTQTPKHLITATGQRVTLRCSPRSGDLSVYWYQQSLDQGLQFLIQYYNGEERAKGNILERFSAQQFPDLHSELNLSSLELGDSALYFCASSVGSDNYEQYFGPGTRLTVT.

The chain links TRBV7-9 to TRBJ2-2, with TRBD1 matching 8 bases. The CDR3 loop spans 18 amino acids. Germline-derived CDR1 and CDR2 are SEHNR and FQNEAQ (reference sequence). Trimming cost V 5 bases and J 1 base; bases outside gene matches: 12. This CDR3 reads CASSNGPRTGRNTGELFF. The CDR3, as DNA: TGTGCCAGCAGCAATGGTCCCCGGACAGGGCGGAACACCGGGGAGCTGTTTTTT.

The chain combines TRBV29-1 with TRBJ2-7; 8 bases line up with TRBD1. Per the germline V gene, CDR1 is SQVTM and CDR2 is ANQGSEA. The CDR3 length is 13 residues. V dropped 6 bases and J dropped 2; count of bases not matched to a gene: 6. This CDR3 is CSVSGGAAYEQYF. CDR3 nucleotides: TGCAGCGTGTCAGGGGGCGCAGCCTACGAGCAGTACTTC.

The V call is TRBV6-6, the J call TRBJ1-4; no reliable D call. The CDR3 length is 12 residues. CDR1 and CDR2 (germline): MNHNY, SVGAGI (reference sequence). V was trimmed by 7 bases and J by 0 bases, leaving 3 bases between them. The CDR3 spells CASKTTNEKLFF. In nucleotides, the CDR3 is TGTGCCAGCAAAACAACTAATGAAAAACTGTTTTTT.

The chain is built from TRBV19 and TRBJ2-5; TRBD2 agrees at 11 bases. Losses at the gene ends were 4 bases for V and 4 bases for J; bases not matched to a gene: 5. Germline V lookup: CDR1 LNHDA, CDR2 SQIVND (reference sequence). CDR3 length: 15 residues. The CDR3 sequence: CASSTRLAGPETQYF. The CDR3, as DNA: TGTGCCAGTAGTACGAGACTAGCGGGGCCAGAGACCCAGTACTTC. Based on the CDR3 plus reference TRBV19 and TRBJ2-5, the full variable domain is DGGITQSPKYLFRKEGQNVTLSCEQNLNHDAMYWYRQDPGQGLRLIYYSQIVNDFQKGDIAEGYSVSREKKESFPLTVTSAQKNPTAFYLCASSTRLAGPETQYFGPGTRLLVL.